What follows are 30 T cell receptor beta chains derived from one specimen sequenced in a study of a mutant IDH1 vaccine in newly diagnosed glioma. No antigen has been assigned to these receptors. TCRdb keeps only in-frame clones here, not all; method: immunoSEQ multiplex PCR. The table has some 87,000 clones, over 75% seen once; the top ten hold around 5.3%. This sample's time point: week 47, end of study. In every dose of vaccine, 300 ug of mutant IDH1 20-mer peptide was given alongside topical imiquimod. This sample comprised PBMCs, obtained from a glioma patient whose treatment included an IDH1 peptide vaccine. The receptors stem from a man between 40 and 49 years old with glioma.

The genes are TRBV30 and TRBJ1-6, with D uncertain. There are 16 residues in the CDR3. Germline lookup yields CDR1 GTSNPN and CDR2 SVGIG (reference sequence). V was pared by 3 bases and J by 0 bases, with 12 bases between. CDR3 DNA: TGTGCCTGGAGAATCGGTCCAAGCTCCTATAATTCACCCCTCCACTTT. It yields the protein CAWRIGPSSYNSPLHF.

The CDR3 nucleotides are TGTGCCAGCAGCTTAGAAGGAGATACGCAGTATTTT. As protein: CASSLEGDTQYF. The chain links TRBV11-3 to TRBJ2-3; the D is unclear. The V end lost 0 bases, the J end lost 5 bases, and 3 bases lay between the germline ends. Germline V gene sequence: CDR1 SGHNT, CDR2 YENEEA. This CDR3 is built from 12 residues. The variable domain in full, with the rest retrieved from reference TRBV11-3 and TRBJ2-3, is EAGVVQSPRYKIIEKKQPVAFWCNPISGHNTLYWYLQNLGQGPELLIRYENEEAVDDSQLPKDRFSAERLKGVDSTLKIQPAELGDSAVYLCASSLEGDTQYFGPGTRLTVL.

This CDR3 reads CASSPGTRFSYEQYF. DNA of the CDR3: TGCGCCAGCAGTCCCGGGACGCGATTCTCCTACGAGCAGTACTTC. The chain carries TRBV23-1 and TRBJ2-7; D is perhaps TRBD1 or TRBD2 (5 bases each). TRBV23-1 is placed among ORFs of uncertain function. Trimming took off 4 bases at V and 0 bases at J, with 13 bases between the two ends. The CDR3 runs 15 residues.

The V call is TRBV6-6, the J call TRBJ2-2, with TRBD2 identical over 7 bases. V lost 8 bases, J lost 2 bases, and 2 bases stayed unmatched. This CDR3 has 13 residues. Germline V gene sequence: CDR1 MNHNY, CDR2 SVGAGI (reference sequence). The CDR3 spells CASCGSNTGELFF. The CDR3 nucleotides read TGTGCCAGCTGCGGGAGTAACACCGGGGAGCTGTTTTTT.

This clone showed up just a few times. This rearrangement joins TRBV27 to TRBJ2-5; a possible D gene is TRBD2 (6 bases). CDR1 MNHEY and CDR2 SMNVEV come from the germline V gene (reference sequence). The CDR3 totals 13 residues. Trimming stripped 6 bases from V and 3 bases from J, with 11 bases between. The CDR3 DNA reads as TGTGCCAGCAGATCATGGGGGGAAGAGACCCAGTACTTC. Protein sequence: CASRSWGEETQYF.

The chain joins TRBV27 to TRBJ1-2, with TRBD1 matching 9 bases. Per the germline V gene, CDR1 is MNHEY and CDR2 is SMNVEV (reference sequence). The CDR3 spans 17 residues. The V and J ends lost 6 bases and 7 bases, in that order; junction bases with no gene match: 18. DNA for the CDR3: TGTGCCAGCAGCTACGCAATCCGACAGGGGGGCATTTCTGGCTACACCTTC. This sequence encodes CASSYAIRQGGISGYTF.

This clone was seen only once. V usage is TRBV2 and J usage is TRBJ2-1, with 12 bases fitting TRBD1. This CDR3 comprises 14 residues. CDR1 and CDR2 (germline): SNHLY, FYNNEI. V lost 7 bases to trimming and J lost 9 bases; unmatched junction nucleotides: 7. CDR3 DNA sequence: TGTGCCAGCAATTCGGGACAGGGGGCGAGTGAGCAGTTCTTC. Its translation is CASNSGQGASEQFF.

The chain is built from TRBV27 and TRBJ2-7, with D possibly being TRBD2 (6 bases). Trimming left V 5 bases short and J 3 bases short, with 14 bases between. This CDR3 region has 14 residues. Per the germline V gene, CDR1 is MNHEY and CDR2 is SMNVEV (reference sequence). The CDR3 loop is CASSMAAGRYEQYF. CDR3 DNA sequence: TGTGCCAGCAGTATGGCGGCGGGACGCTACGAGCAGTACTTC.

This chain joins TRBV23-1 and TRBJ1-5, with D hard to call. TRBV23-1 is noted as an ORF with a role that remains uncertain. V was clipped by 1 base and J by 6 bases, with 4 bases between them. This CDR3 region has 12 residues. The chain's CDR3 is CASSQWGQPQHF. CDR3 in DNA: TGCGCCAGCAGTCAATGGGGTCAGCCCCAGCATTTT.

In DNA form, the CDR3 reads TGCAGCGTTGAAGGGGGGGGGAGACTAGCGGGAGCCTACAATGAGCAGTTCTTC. It is translated as CSVEGGGRLAGAYNEQFF. The J gene is TRBJ2-1, the V gene TRBV29-1, with TRBD2 matching over 12 bases. The germline gives CDR1 SQVTM, CDR2 ANQGSEA. The CDR3 loop spans 18 amino acids. The V segment lost 1 base and the J segment 2 bases; nucleotides outside the gene matches: 9.

V is TRBV7-6 and J is TRBJ2-1; 13 bases match TRBD2. The CDR3 covers 17 residues. V shed 3 bases, J shed 2 bases, and the junction held 4 bases outside the gene matches. Germline V gene lookup returns CDR1 SGHVS and CDR2 FNYEAQ. The CDR3 spells CASSLTSGGRAYNEQFF. The CDR3 DNA follows: TGTGCCAGCAGCTTGACTAGCGGGGGGAGAGCCTACAATGAGCAGTTCTTC.

This clone has only one observation. The rearrangement uses TRBV7-2 and TRBJ2-1; the match to TRBD2 covers 7 bases. The germline V gene encodes CDR1 SGHTA and CDR2 FQGNSA. The CDR3 sequence is 16 residues long. V was pared by 5 bases and J by 2 bases, with 9 bases of the junction left unmatched. The CDR3 here is CASSLFSGQTYNEQFF. CDR3 coding DNA: TGTGCCAGCAGCCTCTTTAGCGGGCAGACCTACAATGAGCAGTTCTTC. Combining the CDR3 with reference TRBV7-2 and TRBJ2-1 gives the whole variable domain GAGVSQSPSNKVTEKGKDVELRCDPISGHTALYWYRQSLGQGLEFLIYFQGNSAPDKSGLPSDRFSAERTGGSVSTLTIQRTQQEDSAVYLCASSLFSGQTYNEQFFGPGTRLTVL.

As for this clone: Additional DNA sequences in this sample encode the identical CDR3. This rearrangement joins TRBV10-3 to TRBJ2-7, with a possible D match to TRBD2 (5 bases). The V and J ends lost 6 bases and 10 bases respectively, with 28 bases between them. The CDR3 loop spans 16 amino acids. From germline, CDR1 is ENHRY and CDR2 SYGVKD. The DNA for the CDR3 is TGTGCCATCAGCCCCTCACCCCGGGAAATGATTGGGGAACAGTACTTC. It specifies CAISPSPREMIGEQYF.

The chain has TRBV2 and TRBJ1-2; TRBD1 agrees at 9 bases. The CDR3 consists of 14 residues. Germline values: CDR1 SNHLY, CDR2 FYNNEI. The trim removed 1 base at V and 7 bases at J, leaving 4 bases unmatched. In DNA, the CDR3 is TGTGCCAGCAGTGAAGACAGGGGGCGGAGTGGCTACACCTTC. Amino acids: CASSEDRGRSGYTF.

V is TRBV29-1 and J is TRBJ2-1; a possible D gene is TRBD2 (5 bases). The length of the CDR3 is 10 residues. Trimming shortened V by 7 bases and J by 8 bases, and 9 bases separated the two germline ends. Germline CDR1 is SQVTM and CDR2 is ANQGSEA. CDR3 bases: TGCAGCGCCACGCGGGATGAGCAGTTCTTC. Encoded protein: CSATRDEQFF.

This clone appeared a few times. The chain is built from TRBV7-9 and TRBJ1-2; weak D call: TRBD1 (5 bases). This CDR3 is built from 17 residues. V lost 0 bases to trimming and J lost 0 bases, with 14 bases between them. The germline V gene has CDR1 SEHNR and CDR2 FQNEAQ (reference sequence). Here the CDR3 DNA reads TGTGCCAGCAGCTTAGCTCCGTCCGGGGCGACTAACTATGGCTACACCTTC. Translated, it gives CASSLAPSGATNYGYTF. Drawing the rest from reference TRBV7-9 and TRBJ1-2, the complete variable domain is DTGVSQNPRHKITKRGQNVTFRCDPISEHNRLYWYRQTLGQGPEFLTYFQNEAQLEKSRLLSDRFSAERPKGSFSTLEIQRTEQGDSAMYLCASSLAPSGATNYGYTFGSGTRLTVV.

This clone appeared a single time. One end of the junction is discordant with germline, which a read error may explain. The rearrangement uses TRBV7-7 and TRBJ2-3, with no clear D. There are 15 residues in the CDR3. CDR1 and CDR2 (germline): SSHAT, FNYEAQ (reference sequence). CDR3 DNA sequence: TGTGCTAGCAGCTTAGAGCTCAGGCCGACAGATACGCAGTATTTT. Its translation is CASSLELRPTDTQYF.

The chain couples TRBV6-6 to TRBJ2-7, with 7 positions matching TRBD1. This CDR3 comprises 14 residues. Germline V lookup: CDR1 MNHNY, CDR2 SVGAGI (reference sequence). V lost 6 bases and J lost 12; bases outside the gene matches: 17. In DNA form, the CDR3 reads TGTGCCAGCAGATCCCGGGCCCAGAGGGGGCCGATGTACTTC. Its protein product is CASRSRAQRGPMYF.

This clone has just one count. The chain uses TRBV7-2 and TRBJ2-2, with 10 bases that match TRBD2. Germline CDR1 is SGHTA and CDR2 is FQGNSA. V lost 3 bases and J lost 1; bases outside the gene matches: 5. The CDR3 covers 17 residues. CDR3 loop: CASSFASSGGNTGELFF. The CDR3 bases are TGTGCCAGCAGCTTCGCCTCTAGCGGGGGGAACACCGGGGAGCTGTTTTTT.

This sequence joins TRBV2 and TRBJ1-1; the D is unclear. Between the trimmed V and J ends, which lost 6 bases and 8 bases, there was a span of 16 bases. The germline V gene has CDR1 SNHLY and CDR2 FYNNEI. The CDR3 is 13 amino acids. As DNA, the CDR3 is TGTGCCAGCAGACTGGGATTAACTACGGAAGCTTTCTTT. It codes for CASRLGLTTEAFF.

The chain combines TRBV7-2 with TRBJ2-1; TRBD2 agrees at 8 bases. This CDR3 region has 16 residues. In germline, CDR1 is SGHTA, CDR2 FQGNSA. J gave up 8 bases and V 8 bases, and 17 bases lay outside the gene matches. This CDR3 reads CASPRGGEGIFDEQFF. CDR3 nucleotide sequence: TGTGCCAGCCCCCGGGGGGGGGAGGGTATTTTTGATGAGCAGTTCTTC.

This chain links TRBV18 with TRBJ1-2; the D gene is possibly TRBD1 (6 bases). V dropped 6 bases and J dropped 0 bases, with 17 bases sitting between them. Germline loops: CDR1 KGHSH, CDR2 LQKENI. The CDR3 sequence is 16 residues long. The CDR3 sequence: CASSSGDPPSNYGYTF. The CDR3 bases are TGTGCCAGCTCTTCAGGGGACCCCCCCTCTAACTATGGCTACACCTTC.

The rearrangement uses TRBV19 and TRBJ2-1; maybe TRBD1 (5 bases). V gave up 1 base and J gave up 6 bases, with 10 bases separating them. The V gene's germline CDR1 is LNHDA and CDR2 SQIVND (reference sequence). This CDR3 has 14 residues. The CDR3 protein is CASSIATGPNEQFF. In DNA form, the CDR3 reads TGTGCCAGTAGTATAGCTACAGGCCCCAATGAGCAGTTCTTC.

The J gene is TRBJ2-5, the V gene TRBV6-1; the match to TRBD2 covers 10 bases. This CDR3 spans 19 amino acids. Germline values: CDR1 MNHNS, CDR2 SASEGT. Trimming took 2 bases from V and 0 from J; bases not matched to a gene: 12. This chain's CDR3 is CASSERNRSGGEYQETQYF. Written as DNA, the CDR3 is TGTGCCAGCAGTGAAAGGAACCGGAGCGGGGGGGAATACCAAGAGACCCAGTACTTC.

The rearrangement links TRBV7-2 to TRBJ2-1, with 11 positions matching TRBD2. Looked up from germline, CDR1 is SGHTA and CDR2 is FQGNSA. The J segment lost 2 bases and the V segment lost 5 bases, leaving 5 bases of the junction unmatched. The length of the CDR3 is 16 residues. CDR3 protein: CASSGSGRGTYNEQFF. In DNA form, the CDR3 reads TGTGCCAGCAGCGGTAGCGGGAGGGGTACCTACAATGAGCAGTTCTTC.

The V call is TRBV7-2, the J call TRBJ2-3; D may be TRBD2 (6 bases). The CDR3 has 17 amino acids. Trimming pared 5 bases from V and 6 bases from J, leaving 24 bases between. Germline CDR1 reads SGHTA; CDR2 reads FQGNSA. The CDR3 DNA reads TGTGCCAGCAGCCTACCTCTCGCGGGGTCCCCCGGGGATACGCAGTATTTT. Translating gives CASSLPLAGSPGDTQYF.

This clone was seen only a few times. The chain joins TRBV7-6 to TRBJ1-6; D perhaps matches TRBD1 (5 bases). Looked up from germline, CDR1 is SGHVS and CDR2 is FNYEAQ. The V end was cut by 1 base, the J end by 7 bases, with 11 bases between. This CDR3 is built from 15 residues. The CDR3 DNA follows: TGTGCCAGCAGCTTAGATTGGAGGGGCAATTCACCCCTCCACTTT. Translation: CASSLDWRGNSPLHF.

This clone has a single count. J is TRBJ2-7 and V is TRBV7-9; D not certain. Germline values: CDR1 SEHNR, CDR2 FQNEAQ (reference sequence). There are 12 residues in the CDR3. V lost 4 bases, J lost 1 base, and 5 bases lay in between. In nucleotides, the CDR3 is TGTGCCAGCAGCTATAATTCCTACGAGCAGTACTTC. Protein: CASSYNSYEQYF.

This clone was seen only once. The genes are TRBV5-1 and TRBJ1-2; D is ambiguous. Germline CDR1 is SGHRS and CDR2 is YFSETQ. The CDR3 has 14 residues. V gave up 5 bases and J gave up 4 bases, with 15 bases separating them. The DNA of the CDR3 is TGCGCCAGCAGTCTTTCTCAATCGGGCTATGGCTACACCTTC. Amino acid sequence: CASSLSQSGYGYTF.

V usage is TRBV4-2 and J usage is TRBJ2-3; D not certain. CDR1 LGHNA and CDR2 YNFKEQ come from the germline V gene. The CDR3 sequence is 14 residues long. Trimming cost V 3 bases and J 0 bases, with 7 bases left between them. CDR3 in amino acids: CASSHATSTDTQYF. The CDR3 DNA follows: TGTGCCAGCAGCCATGCAACTAGCACAGATACGCAGTATTTT.